The source of this T cell receptor beta chain is a study of blood T cell repertoires in COVID-19. Whole-study context: From the United States, Italy and Spain came samples of acute and convalescent COVID-19.

The CDR3 extends over 16 amino acids. V lost 4 bases and J lost 2, with 15 bases in between. The germline gives CDR1 SGHDT, CDR2 YYEEEE. As originally analysed: Reference gene primer amplification in the assay estimated nucleated cell counts. Repertoires were generated with immunoSEQ multiplex PCR, while TCRdb's copy carries only in-frame clones and drops some. V and J calls plus clone size are reproduced from that table; the DNA served to infer D and trimming. There are about 80,000 clones in the sample; just over 85% occur only once, and about 4.8% lies in the top ten. This TCR came from a woman older than 75 with acute or convalescent COVID-19. The chain couples TRBV5-6 to TRBJ1-4, with a weak D call TRBD1 (5 bases). Sequencing was performed on peripheral blood. CDR3 bases: TGTGCCAGCAGCCCTGCCGAGGCAGGGACTAATGAAAAACTGTTTTTT. Translating it yields CASSPAEAGTNEKLFF.